Below are 22 T cell receptor beta chains sequenced from a single sample in a study of blood T cell repertoires in COVID-19. Libraries were prepared by immunoSEQ multiplex PCR; TCRdb keeps only in-frame clonotypes and omits some of them. In the table there are 200,000 to 300,000 clones, 85% of which are singletons. The specimen sequenced was peripheral blood. The receptors were gathered from a woman aged 55-69 years with active or convalescent COVID-19.

This clone was observed a handful of times. This chain joins TRBV5-1 and TRBJ2-2; 10 nucleotides match TRBD1. This CDR3 comprises 16 residues. Germline lookup yields CDR1 SGHRS and CDR2 YFSETQ. The J segment lost 6 bases and the V segment lost 4 bases, leaving 9 bases of the junction unmatched. For the CDR3, the DNA is TGCGCCAGCAGCCGCGAGGGGACAGGGGCCCCCGGGGAGCTGTTTTTT. Its protein is CASSREGTGAPGELFF.

This sequence joins TRBV28 and TRBJ2-5; 11 bases line up with TRBD2. Germline CDR1 and CDR2: MDHEN and SYDVKM. This CDR3 contains 18 residues. V shed 3 bases, J shed 0 bases, and the junction held 9 bases outside the gene matches. Here the CDR3 reads CASSFPASGGPYQETQYF. CDR3 bases: TGTGCCAGCAGTTTCCCCGCTAGCGGGGGGCCGTACCAAGAGACCCAGTACTTC.

The chain joins TRBV10-1 to TRBJ2-7, with D uncertain. Germline assignment: CDR1 WNHNN and CDR2 SYGVQD (reference sequence). V lost 4 bases and J 7 bases, leaving 14 bases between the germline ends. The CDR3 contains 13 residues. CDR3 residues: CASSAIEPREQYV. CDR3 DNA: TGCGCCAGCAGTGCGATAGAGCCTCGGGAGCAGTACGTC.

The chain links TRBV1 to TRBJ2-3; the D segment call TRBD2 is taken from the table without a DNA check. TRBV1 is noted as a pseudogene. This CDR3 region has 13 residues. The DNA for the CDR3 is TGCACCAGCAGCCTCACTAACGCAGATACGCAGTATTTT. Protein: CTSSLTNADTQYF.

The chain combines TRBV11-3 with TRBJ2-1; 8 nucleotides agree with TRBD2. This CDR3 contains 16 residues. The V gene's germline CDR1 is SGHNT and CDR2 YENEEA. The ends lost 5 bases at V and 2 bases at J; junction bases unmatched: 8. CDR3 bases: TGTGCCAGCAGCCCCAGCGGCGGGAGGACCTACAATGAGCAGTTCTTC. Its protein product is CASSPSGGRTYNEQFF.

The chain couples TRBV12-3 or TRBV12-4 to TRBJ1-3; a possible D gene is TRBD1 (5 bases). The CDR3 contains 13 residues. V lost 6 bases to trimming and J lost 0 bases, with 6 bases between them. CDR3 sequence (DNA): TGTGCCAGCAGGGACACCTCTGGAAACACCATATATTTT. Protein: CASRDTSGNTIYF.

This clone appeared a single time. V and J are TRBV19 and TRBJ1-6, with a tentative D call TRBD1 (5 bases). CDR3 length equals 15 residues. CDR1 LNHDA and CDR2 SQIVND come from the germline V gene (reference sequence). The V and J ends lost 5 bases and 0 bases respectively, with 8 bases between them. The CDR3 loop reads CASSAQDSYNSPLHF. The DNA of the CDR3 is TGTGCCAGTAGTGCACAGGACTCCTATAATTCACCCCTCCACTTT.

The CDR3 DNA reads TGCGCCAGCAGCTTGGACAGGGGAATGGACGAGCAGTACTTC. Protein product: CASSLDRGMDEQYF. The V call is TRBV5-1, the J call TRBJ2-7; TRBD1 aligns across 7 bases. CDR3 length equals 14 residues. V was clipped by 0 bases and J by 5 bases; unmatched bases: 5. Per germline, CDR1 SGHRS and CDR2 YFSETQ.

The V and J genes are TRBV5-5 and TRBJ1-1, with D hard to call. CDR3 length: 14 residues. From germline, CDR1 is SGHKS and CDR2 YYEKEE (reference sequence). The ends were cut back, 6 bases at V and 0 bases at J, with 12 bases in the middle. CDR3 amino acids: CASKQFEMNTEAFF. The CDR3 nucleotides are TGTGCCAGCAAACAGTTTGAGATGAACACTGAAGCTTTCTTT.

V is TRBV5-1 and J is TRBJ2-1, with D maybe TRBD2 (6 bases). The CDR3 is made up of 17 amino acids. CDR1 and CDR2 (germline): SGHRS, YFSETQ. Trimming took off 0 bases at V and 4 bases at J, with 17 bases between the two ends. The CDR3 sequence is CASSLAEAPGAYNEQFF. The CDR3 DNA reads as TGCGCCAGCAGCTTGGCCGAGGCTCCGGGAGCATACAATGAGCAGTTCTTC.

This clone was counted a few times. The chain has TRBV11-2 and TRBJ1-1; 8 bases align to TRBD1. The CDR3 length is 15 residues. J was trimmed by 1 base and V by 3 bases; bases with no gene match: 4. CDR1 and CDR2 (germline): SGHAT, FQNNGV. The CDR3 DNA reads as TGTGCCAGCAGCTTTAACAGGGGGGCGAACACTGAAGCTTTCTTT. Residues: CASSFNRGANTEAFF.

The chain links TRBV28 to TRBJ1-4; D ambiguous. With 5 bases removed from V and 0 bases from J, the gap between germline ends came to 10 bases. CDR1 is MDHEN and CDR2 is SYDVKM in the germline V gene. The CDR3 consists of 15 residues. The CDR3 loop reads CASSPPGSTNEKLFF. Here the CDR3 DNA reads TGTGCCAGCAGTCCCCCGGGATCAACTAATGAAAAACTGTTTTTT.

The DNA of the CDR3 is TGTGCCAGCAGCCAAGATCGGGGGGGCCAAGTTAAACTGTTTTTT. This codes for CASSQDRGGQVKLFF. V and J are TRBV4-2 and TRBJ1-4; D perhaps matches TRBD1 (6 bases). This CDR3 spans 15 amino acids. Trimming removed 0 bases at V and 11 bases at J, with 16 bases between. CDR1 and CDR2 from the germline V gene are LGHNA and YNFKEQ.

CDR3: CASSKRDSNTGELFF. The CDR3 nucleotides read TGTGCCAGCAGCAAACGGGACAGCAACACCGGGGAGCTGTTTTTT. This chain uses TRBV11-3 with TRBJ2-2; 7 nucleotides line up with TRBD1. Germline CDR1 reads SGHNT; CDR2 reads YENEEA. The CDR3 sequence is 15 residues long. V was pared by 5 bases and J by 2 bases, with 5 bases of the junction left unmatched.

This chain links TRBV7-2 with TRBJ1-4; D gene unclear. Germline V gene sequence: CDR1 SGHTA, CDR2 FQGNSA. CDR3 length: 15 amino acids. V was shortened by 1 base and J by 6 bases, with 12 bases between the two germline ends. The CDR3 region has the DNA TGTGCCAGCAGCTTAGTCTCGGCGGCGGATGAAAAACTGTTTTTT. It translates to CASSLVSAADEKLFF.

The chain recombines TRBV4-1 with TRBJ2-2, with D unclear. The CDR3 sequence is 15 residues long. CDR1 and CDR2 from the germline V gene are MGHRA and YSYEKL. V was clipped by 1 base and J by 3 bases, with 9 bases between them. CDR3: CASSQGFRDTGELFF. The CDR3 DNA sequence: TGCGCCAGCAGCCAAGGCTTCCGGGACACCGGGGAGCTGTTTTTT.

The chain is built from TRBV20-1 and TRBJ1-2, with a weak D call TRBD1 (5 bases). V lost 6 bases and J 8 bases, leaving 25 bases between the germline ends. This CDR3 is 15 amino acids long. From germline, CDR1 is DFQATT and CDR2 SNEGSKA (reference sequence). CDR3: CSASQWTTFSSGYTF. The CDR3 nucleotides read TGCAGTGCCAGTCAGTGGACAACCTTCTCGTCCGGCTACACCTTC.

The chain has TRBV27 and TRBJ1-1; unclear D gene. Trimming cost V 3 bases and J 3 bases, with 11 bases left between them. This CDR3 has 14 amino acids. Per the germline V gene, CDR1 is MNHEY and CDR2 is SMNVEV (reference sequence). The CDR3 DNA follows: TGTGCCAGCAGTTTGGCCAGGATTGACACTGAAGCTTTCTTT. Protein sequence: CASSLARIDTEAFF.

The chain recombines TRBV2 with TRBJ1-2, with D possibly TRBD1 on 6 matching bases. Trimming cost V 5 bases and J 3 bases, with 10 bases left between them. Germline assignment: CDR1 SNHLY and CDR2 FYNNEI. CDR3 length: 13 residues. The CDR3 coding sequence is TGTGCCAGCAGTATCAGACAGGACTATGGCTACACCTTC. Its translation is CASSIRQDYGYTF. Using reference TRBV2 and TRBJ1-2 for the parts outside the CDR3, the full variable domain is EPEVTQTPSHQVTQMGQEVILRCVPISNHLYFYWYRQILGQKVEFLVSFYNNEISEKSEIFDDQFSVERPDGSNFTLKIRSTKLEDSAMYFCASSIRQDYGYTFGSGTRLTVV.

The V and J genes are TRBV10-2 and TRBJ2-3; the match to TRBD2 covers 9 bases. After removal of 0 bases from V and 6 bases from J, the junction contained 10 bases not matched to a gene. Germline assignment: CDR1 WSHSY and CDR2 SAAADI. The CDR3 has 17 amino acids. CDR3 DNA sequence: TGCGCCAGCAGTGAGTCTCGTGCGGGAGGGCCGGAGGATACGCAGTATTTT. Its translation: CASSESRAGGPEDTQYF.

The rearrangement joins TRBV7-2 to TRBJ1-1; a possible D gene is TRBD1 (6 bases). The V gene lost 0 bases and the J gene lost 1 base, with 9 bases spanning the gap. Germline CDR1 is SGHTA and CDR2 is FQGNSA. The CDR3 runs to 15 residues. Here the CDR3 reads CASSLAGTRNTEAFF. The CDR3 nucleotides are TGTGCCAGCAGCTTAGCCGGGACAAGGAACACTGAAGCTTTCTTT. The full variable domain, completed using reference TRBV7-2 and TRBJ1-1, is GAGVSQSPSNKVTEKGKDVELRCDPISGHTALYWYRQSLGQGLEFLIYFQGNSAPDKSGLPSDRFSAERTGGSVSTLTIQRTQQEDSAVYLCASSLAGTRNTEAFFGQGTRLTVV.

This sequence joins TRBV27 and TRBJ2-7; D possibly corresponds to TRBD1 (6 bases). The length of the CDR3 is 12 residues. Germline CDR1 MNHEY, CDR2 SMNVEV (reference sequence). V lost 6 bases, J lost 2 bases, and 8 bases lay in between. The CDR3 sequence is CASRGQPYEQYF. The CDR3 DNA is TGTGCCAGCAGAGGACAGCCCTACGAGCAGTACTTC.